This T cell receptor beta chain was recorded in a study of T cell responses to AZD1222 COVID-19 vaccine. The V gene lost 6 bases and the J gene lost 4 bases, with 12 bases spanning the gap. This CDR3 has 13 amino acids. Findings and caveats of the study: Across spike, vaccine-associated CD4 TCRs were found, dominant at 160-218 and 743-854.

As for this clone: Its target is unknown.

This table comes from immunoSEQ multiplex PCR, and its TCRdb copy is limited to in-frame clones, with some not included. The sample includes about 85,000 clones, 90% seen only once; the top ten take around 3%. The specimen was peripheral blood, collected on day 0 of AZD1222 vaccination. This TCR was recovered from an adult in good health. The chain recombines TRBV12-3 or TRBV12-4 with TRBJ2-5; D is perhaps TRBD2 (6 bases). CDR3 nucleotides: TGTGCCAGCAGCCGCTTGGAGGGAGAGACCCAGTACTTC. It translates to CASSRLEGETQYF.